The T cell receptor beta chain under discussion was sequenced for a study of blood T cell repertoires in COVID-19. Clones were sequenced by immunoSEQ multiplex PCR, and TCRdb holds only the in-frame ones, with some missing. The sample has about 140,000 clones, roughly 90% seen once. CDR1 and CDR2 from the germline V gene are MRHNA and SNTAGT. Trimming took 4 bases from V and 4 from J; bases not matched to a gene: 2. The CDR3 runs 13 residues. Sequencing was done on a sample of peripheral blood. This receptor was obtained from a man aged 55 to 70 with active or convalescent COVID-19. The J gene is TRBJ2-7, the V gene TRBV6-4; TRBD2 agrees at 9 bases. The CDR3 sequence: CASSVLAGYEQYF. The CDR3, as DNA: TGTGCCAGCAGTGTCCTAGCGGGGTACGAGCAGTACTTC.